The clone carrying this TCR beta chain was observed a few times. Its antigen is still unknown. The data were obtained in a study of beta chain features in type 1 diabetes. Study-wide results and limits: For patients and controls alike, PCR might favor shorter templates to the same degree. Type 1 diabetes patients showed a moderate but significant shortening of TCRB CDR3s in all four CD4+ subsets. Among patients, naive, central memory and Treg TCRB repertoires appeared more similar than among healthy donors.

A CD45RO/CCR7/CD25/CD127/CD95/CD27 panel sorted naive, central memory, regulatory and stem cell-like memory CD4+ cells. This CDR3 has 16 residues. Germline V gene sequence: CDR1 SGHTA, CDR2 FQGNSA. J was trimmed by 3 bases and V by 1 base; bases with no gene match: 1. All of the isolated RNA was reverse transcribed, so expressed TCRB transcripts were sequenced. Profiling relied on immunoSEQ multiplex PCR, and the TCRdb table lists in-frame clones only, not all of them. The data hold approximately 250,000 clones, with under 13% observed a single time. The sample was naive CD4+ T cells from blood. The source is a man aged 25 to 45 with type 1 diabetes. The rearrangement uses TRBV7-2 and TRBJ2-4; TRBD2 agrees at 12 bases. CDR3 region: CASSLELAGGKNIQYF. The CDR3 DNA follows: TGTGCCAGCAGCTTAGAACTAGCGGGGGGCAAAAACATTCAGTACTTC.